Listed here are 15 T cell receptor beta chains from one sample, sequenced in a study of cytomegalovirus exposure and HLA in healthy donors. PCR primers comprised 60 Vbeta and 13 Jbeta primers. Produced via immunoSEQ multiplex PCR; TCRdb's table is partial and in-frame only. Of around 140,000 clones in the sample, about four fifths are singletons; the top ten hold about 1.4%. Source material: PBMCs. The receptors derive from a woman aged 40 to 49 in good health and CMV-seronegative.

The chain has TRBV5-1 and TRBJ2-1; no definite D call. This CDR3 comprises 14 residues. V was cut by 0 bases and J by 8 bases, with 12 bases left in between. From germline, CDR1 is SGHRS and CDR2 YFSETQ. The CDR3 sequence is CASSLEKMGDEQFF. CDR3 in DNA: TGCGCCAGCAGCTTGGAGAAAATGGGCGATGAGCAGTTCTTC.

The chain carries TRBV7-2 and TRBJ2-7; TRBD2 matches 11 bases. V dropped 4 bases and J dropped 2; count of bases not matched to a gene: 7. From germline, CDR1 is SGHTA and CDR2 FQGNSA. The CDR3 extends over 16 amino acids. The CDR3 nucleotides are TGTGCCAGCAGCTCTTATAGCGGGGGGGGTACCTACGAGCAGTACTTC. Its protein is CASSSYSGGGTYEQYF.

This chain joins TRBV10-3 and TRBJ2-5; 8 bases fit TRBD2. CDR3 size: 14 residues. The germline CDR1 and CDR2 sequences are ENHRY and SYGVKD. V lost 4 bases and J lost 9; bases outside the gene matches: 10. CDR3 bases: TGTGCCATCAGTGTTGACGGGGGGGCTAAGGCCCAGTACTTC. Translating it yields CAISVDGGAKAQYF.

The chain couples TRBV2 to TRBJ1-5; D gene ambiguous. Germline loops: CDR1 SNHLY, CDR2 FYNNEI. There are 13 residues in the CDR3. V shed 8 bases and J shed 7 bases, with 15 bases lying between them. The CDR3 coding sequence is TGTGCCAGCGTAGCGGCAATCGGGCAGCCCCAGCATTTT. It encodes CASVAAIGQPQHF.

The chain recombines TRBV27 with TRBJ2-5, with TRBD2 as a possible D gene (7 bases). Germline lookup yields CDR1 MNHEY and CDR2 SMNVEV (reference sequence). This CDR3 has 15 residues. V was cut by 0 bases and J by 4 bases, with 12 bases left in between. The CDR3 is CASSLSGGALETQYF. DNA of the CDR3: TGTGCCAGCAGTTTATCTGGGGGGGCGTTAGAGACCCAGTACTTC.

This chain's CDR3 is CASTPGSYSNQPQHF. The DNA of the CDR3 is TGTGCCAGCACCCCGGGGAGTTATAGCAATCAGCCCCAGCATTTT. The chain employs TRBV28 and TRBJ1-5; D unclear. The CDR3 contains 15 residues. Germline values: CDR1 MDHEN, CDR2 SYDVKM. Trimming shortened V by 7 bases and J by 0 bases, and 13 bases separated the two germline ends.

CDR3 bases: TGTGCCAGCAGGGTAGCCGATCACGAGCAGTACTTC. Translation gives CASRVADHEQYF. The V and J genes are TRBV28 and TRBJ2-7, with no clear D. CDR1 is MDHEN, CDR2 SYDVKM, per germline. V lost 6 bases and J 5 bases, leaving 11 bases between the germline ends. There are 12 residues in the CDR3.

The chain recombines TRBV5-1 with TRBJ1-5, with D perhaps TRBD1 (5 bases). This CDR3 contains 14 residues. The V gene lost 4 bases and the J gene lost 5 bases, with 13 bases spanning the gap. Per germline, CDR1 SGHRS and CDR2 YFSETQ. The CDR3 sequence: CASSVTAGDQPQHF. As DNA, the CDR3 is TGCGCCAGCAGCGTGACAGCGGGTGATCAGCCCCAGCATTTT.

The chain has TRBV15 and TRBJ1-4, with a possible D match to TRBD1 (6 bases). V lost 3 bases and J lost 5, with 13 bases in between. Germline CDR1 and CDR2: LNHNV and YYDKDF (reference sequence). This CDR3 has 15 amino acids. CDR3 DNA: TGTGCCACCAGCAGCATAGGACAGAGGAATGAAAAACTGTTTTTT. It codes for CATSSIGQRNEKLFF.

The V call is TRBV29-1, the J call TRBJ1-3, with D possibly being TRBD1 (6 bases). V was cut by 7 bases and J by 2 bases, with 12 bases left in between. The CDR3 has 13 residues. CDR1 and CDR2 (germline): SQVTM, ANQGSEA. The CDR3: CSAGGRTGNTIYF. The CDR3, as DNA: TGCAGCGCTGGGGGCAGGACTGGAAACACCATATATTTT.

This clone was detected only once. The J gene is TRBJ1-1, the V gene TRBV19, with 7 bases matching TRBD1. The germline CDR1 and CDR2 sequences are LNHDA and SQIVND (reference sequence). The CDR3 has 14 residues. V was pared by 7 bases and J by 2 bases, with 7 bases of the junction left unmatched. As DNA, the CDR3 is TGTGCCAGTACCTCGGGACAGCGCAACACTGAAGCTTTCTTT. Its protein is CASTSGQRNTEAFF.

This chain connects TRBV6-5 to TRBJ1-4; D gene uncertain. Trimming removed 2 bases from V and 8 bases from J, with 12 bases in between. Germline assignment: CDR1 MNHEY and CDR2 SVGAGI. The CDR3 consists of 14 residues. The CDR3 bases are TGTGCCAGCAGTTACCTAGGTGGGGAGGAAAAACTGTTTTTT. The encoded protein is CASSYLGGEEKLFF.

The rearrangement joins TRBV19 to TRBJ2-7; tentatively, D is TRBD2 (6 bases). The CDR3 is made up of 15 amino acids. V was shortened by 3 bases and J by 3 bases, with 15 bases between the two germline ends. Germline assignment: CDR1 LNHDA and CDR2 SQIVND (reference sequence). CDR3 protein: CASSMWGEPRYEQYF. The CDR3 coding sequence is TGTGCCAGTAGTATGTGGGGGGAGCCTCGCTACGAGCAGTACTTC.

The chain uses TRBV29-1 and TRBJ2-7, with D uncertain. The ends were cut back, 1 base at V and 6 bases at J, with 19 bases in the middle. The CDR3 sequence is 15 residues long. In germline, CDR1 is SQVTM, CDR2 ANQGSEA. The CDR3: CSVEAASRPSREQYF. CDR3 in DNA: TGCAGCGTTGAAGCAGCGTCGAGACCTTCGCGCGAGCAGTACTTC.

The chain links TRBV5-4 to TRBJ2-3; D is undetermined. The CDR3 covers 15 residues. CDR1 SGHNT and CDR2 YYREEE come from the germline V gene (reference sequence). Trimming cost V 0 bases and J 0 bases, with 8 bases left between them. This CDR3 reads CASSLGGLSTDTQYF. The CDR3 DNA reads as TGTGCCAGCAGCTTGGGCGGCCTCAGCACAGATACGCAGTATTTT.